The 19 T cell receptor beta chains in this list originate from one sample, sequenced in a study of shared clonotypes between healthy human individuals (dated by TCRdb to 2018 to 2020). Library preparation employed the immunoSEQ multiplex PCR assay. Sourced from immuneACCESS, this table was stored by TCRdb with only in-frame sequences that have V and J called. A share of the clones is absent; for the studies checked, an unresolved V gene accounts for under half, and the remainder has no known explanation. A total of more than 2,000,000 clones appear in this sample, approximately 95% of them only once. The ten largest clones capture about 0.39% of the sample. What was sequenced was naive CD4+ T cells from PBMCs. The cell subset or site label, read with the paper, signifies: CD45RA+ positively selected. The receptors derive from a man between 18 and 29 years old in good health. Some clones in this sample may be carry-over from other donors' samples.

The rearrangement joins TRBV7-2 to TRBJ2-5, with 7 bases fitting TRBD2. The J call may be faulty, since TRBJ2-7 better matches the DNA end. The length of the CDR3 is 14 residues. Germline lookup yields CDR1 SGHTA and CDR2 FQGNSA. The DNA for the CDR3 is TGTGCCAGCAGCTTAGTTCGGGGGGCCTACGAGCAGTACTTC. This encodes CASSLVRGAYEQYF.

The chain joins TRBV7-8 to TRBJ2-7, with 11 bases identical to TRBD2. CDR1 is SGHVS, CDR2 FQNEAQ, per germline. With V trimmed by 5 bases and J by 5 bases, 11 bases remained unmatched. The CDR3 length is 16 residues. The CDR3 region has the DNA TGTGCCAGCAGCCCCCAGGGGCTAGCGGGAGGCCACGAGCAGTACTTC. Translation gives CASSPQGLAGGHEQYF.

The chain combines TRBV27 with TRBJ2-2; 7 bases align to TRBD1. The CDR3 has 16 residues. Trimming took 2 bases from V and 4 from J; bases not matched to a gene: 7. The germline gives CDR1 MNHEY, CDR2 SMNVEV (reference sequence). As DNA, the CDR3 is TGTGCCAGCAGTTTAGTTGGGACAGCACTCACCGGGGAGCTGTTTTTT. It yields the protein CASSLVGTALTGELFF.

The genes are TRBV27 and TRBJ2-2; 9 positions match TRBD1. CDR1 and CDR2 (germline): MNHEY, SMNVEV (reference sequence). This CDR3 spans 16 amino acids. V was pared by 4 bases and J by 0 bases, with 3 bases of the junction left unmatched. CDR3 residues: CASSSDRGSNTGELFF. In DNA, the CDR3 is TGTGCCAGCAGTTCGGACAGGGGATCGAACACCGGGGAGCTGTTTTTT.

This clone was found once. V gene TRBV28 combines with J gene TRBJ1-1, with D possibly being TRBD1 (5 bases). Germline CDR1 and CDR2: MDHEN and SYDVKM. The V end was cut by 6 bases, the J end by 1 base, with 12 bases between. The CDR3 totals 14 residues. DNA for the CDR3: TGTGCCAGCAGAACACCCGGACAGAACACTGAAGCTTTCTTT. Its translation: CASRTPGQNTEAFF.

J is TRBJ1-3 and V is TRBV9; D unresolved. CDR1 is SGDLS, CDR2 YYNGEE, per germline. The CDR3 is made up of 17 amino acids. V lost 0 bases, J lost 0 bases, and 13 bases lay in between. The CDR3 sequence: CASSVGVGPISGNTIYF. The DNA of the CDR3 is TGTGCCAGCAGCGTAGGAGTCGGACCCATCTCTGGAAACACCATATATTTT. Combining the CDR3 with reference TRBV9 and TRBJ1-3 gives the whole variable domain DSGVTQTPKHLITATGQRVTLRCSPRSGDLSVYWYQQSLDQGLQFLIQYYNGEERAKGNILERFSAQQFPDLHSELNLSSLELGDSALYFCASSVGVGPISGNTIYFGEGSWLTVV.

The rearrangement joins TRBV28 to TRBJ2-3; 8 bases agree with TRBD2. Trimming cost V 2 bases and J 2 bases; bases outside gene matches: 9. Per the germline V gene, CDR1 is MDHEN and CDR2 is SYDVKM. The CDR3 is 17 residues long. The chain's CDR3 is CASSLATSASLTDTQYF. The CDR3 bases are TGTGCCAGCAGTTTAGCGACTAGCGCATCTCTCACAGATACGCAGTATTTT.

As concerns this clone: In the same sample, other DNA sequences code for this CDR3. This chain links TRBV30 with TRBJ2-2, with D perhaps matching TRBD1 (6 bases). Germline V CDR1 and CDR2: GTSNPN, SVGIG (reference sequence). The CDR3 spans 13 residues. V was cut by 3 bases and J by 1 base, with 6 bases left in between. The CDR3 DNA is TGTGCCTGGAGCAGGGGGAACACCGGGGAGCTGTTTTTT. The encoded protein is CAWSRGNTGELFF. Full variable domain (remainder filled in from reference TRBV30 and TRBJ2-2): SQTIHQWPATLVQPVGSPLSLECTVEGTSNPNLYWYRQAAGRGLQLLFYSVGIGQISSEVPQNLSASRPQDRQFILSSKKLLLSDSGFYLCAWSRGNTGELFFGEGSRLTVL.

This chain uses TRBV27 with TRBJ2-2, with no clear D. Deletions cut 4 bases from V and 3 bases from J, with 9 bases between. The CDR3 runs to 14 residues. The V gene's germline CDR1 is MNHEY and CDR2 SMNVEV (reference sequence). The CDR3 region is CASSSPGHTGELFF. DNA for the CDR3: TGTGCCAGCAGTTCGCCAGGTCACACCGGGGAGCTGTTTTTT.

DNA for the CDR3: TGTGCCAGCAGCTCCCCTCAAGGGGCAACTAATGAAAAACTGTTTTTT. Its protein product is CASSSPQGATNEKLFF. J is TRBJ1-4 and V is TRBV7-7, with D possibly being TRBD1 (5 bases). The germline CDR1 and CDR2 sequences are SSHAT and FNYEAQ (reference sequence). The CDR3 covers 16 residues. With 4 bases removed from V and 0 bases from J, the gap between germline ends came to 12 bases.

The rearrangement joins TRBV6-1 to TRBJ2-3; D gene ambiguous. The CDR3 extends over 14 amino acids. V was shortened by 6 bases and J by 0 bases, with 10 bases between the two germline ends. CDR1 is MNHNS and CDR2 is SASEGT in the germline V gene. The CDR3, as DNA: TGTGCCAGCAGGGACGGCAGGAGCACAGATACGCAGTATTTT. Amino acid sequence: CASRDGRSTDTQYF.

The DNA of the CDR3 is TGTGCCAACAGGGGGAACACCGGGGAGCTGTTTTTT. Amino acids: CANRGNTGELFF. The chain uses TRBV6-6 and TRBJ2-2; 7 bases match TRBD1. The CDR3 totals 12 residues. The J segment lost 1 base and the V segment lost 10 bases, leaving 0 bases of the junction unmatched. Germline values: CDR1 MNHNY, CDR2 SVGAGI (reference sequence).

The chain uses TRBV25-1 and TRBJ2-3; D gene unclear. The germline V and J ends were trimmed by 8 bases and 6 bases, with 9 bases remaining between them. Germline V lookup: CDR1 MGHDK, CDR2 SYGVNS. The CDR3 covers 11 residues. The CDR3: CASGQLDTQYF. In DNA, the CDR3 is TGTGCCAGCGGTCAACTCGATACGCAGTATTTT.

The V gene is TRBV5-1, the J gene TRBJ2-1, with no clear D. Deletions cut 4 bases from V and 0 bases from J, with 14 bases between. The germline gives CDR1 SGHRS, CDR2 YFSETQ. This CDR3 comprises 16 residues. CDR3: CASSAHGGISYNEQFF. Written as DNA, the CDR3 is TGCGCCAGCAGCGCCCATGGCGGTATCTCCTACAATGAGCAGTTCTTC.

The CDR3 sequence is CASSSDRHYEQYF. CDR3 coding DNA: TGTGCCAGCAGCTCGGACAGGCACTACGAGCAGTACTTC. The V gene is TRBV11-1, the J gene TRBJ2-7; 7 bases align to TRBD1. In germline, CDR1 is SGHAT, CDR2 FQDESV (reference sequence). After removal of 4 bases from V and 3 bases from J, the junction contained 3 bases not matched to a gene. The CDR3 sequence is 13 residues long.

The V call is TRBV12-2, the J call TRBJ2-5; the table gives TRBD2 as D, unverified against the DNA. TRBV12-2 is a pseudogene. This CDR3 contains 20 residues. In DNA form, the CDR3 reads TGTGCAAGTCGCTTATATAGGGGTGGGGTCGGACTAGTCAGGGAAGAGACCCAGTACTTC. Amino acid sequence: CASRLYRGGVGLVREETQYF.

V and J are TRBV6-1 and TRBJ1-2; the D gene is possibly TRBD1 (5 bases). Germline V lookup: CDR1 MNHNS, CDR2 SASEGT. V was cut by 6 bases and J by 4 bases, with 12 bases left in between. CDR3 size: 13 residues. CDR3 DNA: TGTGCCAGCAGCCTCGGGGGGGGCTATGGCTACACCTTC. Translation: CASSLGGGYGYTF.

This clone was observed once. V is TRBV5-1 and J is TRBJ2-1; 9 bases line up with TRBD2. The CDR3 covers 17 residues. Trimming removed 4 bases from V and 8 bases from J; junction bases left unmatched: 16. CDR1 is SGHRS and CDR2 is YFSETQ in the germline V gene. Here the CDR3 reads CASSLTRGGRASHEQFF. CDR3 DNA sequence: TGCGCCAGCAGCCTTACAAGGGGCGGGAGGGCCAGTCATGAGCAGTTCTTC.

The genes are TRBV7-9 and TRBJ1-6; 8 nucleotides agree with TRBD1. Trimming took 0 bases from V and 10 from J; bases not matched to a gene: 8. The CDR3 runs 16 residues. The germline V gene encodes CDR1 SEHNR and CDR2 FQNEAQ (reference sequence). CDR3 sequence reads: CASSLASGTGGSPLHF. In DNA form, the CDR3 reads TGTGCCAGCAGCTTAGCTTCCGGGACAGGTGGATCACCCCTCCACTTT.